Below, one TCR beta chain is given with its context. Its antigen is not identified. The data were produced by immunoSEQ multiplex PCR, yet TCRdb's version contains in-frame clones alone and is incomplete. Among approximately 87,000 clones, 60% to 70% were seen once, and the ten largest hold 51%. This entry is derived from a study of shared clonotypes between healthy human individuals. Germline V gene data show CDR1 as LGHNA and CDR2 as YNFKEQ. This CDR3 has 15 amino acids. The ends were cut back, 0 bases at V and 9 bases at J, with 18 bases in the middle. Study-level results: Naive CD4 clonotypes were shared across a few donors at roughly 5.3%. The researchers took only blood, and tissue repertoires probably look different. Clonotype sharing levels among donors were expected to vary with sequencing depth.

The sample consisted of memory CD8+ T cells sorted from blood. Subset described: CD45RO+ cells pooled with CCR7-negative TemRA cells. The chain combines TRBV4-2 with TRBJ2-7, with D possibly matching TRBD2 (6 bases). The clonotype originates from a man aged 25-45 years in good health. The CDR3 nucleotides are TGTGCCAGCAGCCAAGATCGGACCGGGGGTACGTCGCAGTACTTC. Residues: CASSQDRTGGTSQYF.